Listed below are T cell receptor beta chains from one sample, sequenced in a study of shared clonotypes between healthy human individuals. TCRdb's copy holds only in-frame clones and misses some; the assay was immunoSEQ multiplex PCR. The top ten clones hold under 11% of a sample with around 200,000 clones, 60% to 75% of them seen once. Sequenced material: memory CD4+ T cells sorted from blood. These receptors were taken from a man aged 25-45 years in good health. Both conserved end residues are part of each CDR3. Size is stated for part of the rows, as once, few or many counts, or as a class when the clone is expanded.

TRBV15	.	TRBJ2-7	CATSLPGQGVYEQYF
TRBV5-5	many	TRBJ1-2	CASSKGAGDSSYGYTF
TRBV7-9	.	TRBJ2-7	CASSFSGAFSYKQYF
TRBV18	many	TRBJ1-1	CASSPGLVGQGATEAFF
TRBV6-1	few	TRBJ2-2	CASSVDRAAGELFF
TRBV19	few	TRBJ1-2	CASSEVDWANYGYTF
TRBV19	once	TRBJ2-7	CASSSPGLGIHEQYF
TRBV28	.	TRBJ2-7	CASSFGDRGINEQYF
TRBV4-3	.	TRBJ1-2	CASSQSSYGYTF
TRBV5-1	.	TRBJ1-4	CASSPGATNEKLFF